The entry that follows covers one T cell receptor beta chain sequence. Constant-segment-primed 5'RACE gave TCR alpha and TCR beta cDNA libraries with sample barcodes and UMIs. TCRdb independently ran MiXCR on the 5' RACE reads; one entry per CDR3 protein. The table includes hundreds of thousands of distinct CDR3 sequences, around a sixth detected once. This record belongs to a study of T-cell memory formation after mild COVID-19. V was trimmed by 5 bases and J by 7 bases, leaving 9 bases between them. Germline V gives CDR1 MNHEY, CDR2 SVGAGI. CDR3 length: 12 amino acids. The V call is TRBV6-5, the J call TRBJ2-1; D is ambiguous. Sequencing was done on a sample of PBMCs or a T cell subset sorted from them (not recorded which). The TCR was taken from a man aged 18 to 30 who had mild COVID-19 (a few samples of this study predate the infection). Cell type and time point are not known. The CDR3 here is CASSQGWNEQFF. In DNA, the CDR3 is TGTGCCAGCAGTCAAGGGTGGAATGAGCAGTTCTTC.